This T cell receptor beta chain emerged from a study of a mutant IDH1 vaccine in newly diagnosed glioma. Across the whole study: Among treated patients, 62.5% were male and approximately 40% female, and mean age was approximately 40 years. Pretreatment consisted of radiotherapy, temozolomide, or both, with most receiving both. General observations from the study: Pseudoprogression showed no apparent link to changes in top peripheral T cell clonotypes.

Documented time point: baseline, week 1 (first vaccination visit). Treatment given: pre-vaccination baseline after standard-of-care therapy. Each astrocytoma in the donors was new, WHO grade 3 or 4, IDH1-mutant and ATRX-lost. Germline lookup yields CDR1 MNHEY and CDR2 SMNVEV (reference sequence). Trimming stripped 1 base from V and 6 bases from J, with 15 bases between. This CDR3 contains 15 residues. About this clone itself: Its antigen is unidentified.

The assay was immunoSEQ multiplex PCR, and TCRdb's table has in-frame clones only and misses some. Among roughly 70,000 clones listed, 80% to 90% were seen once. J is TRBJ1-2 and V is TRBV27; a possible D gene is TRBD1 (5 bases). The sample consisted of peripheral blood mononuclear cells (PBMCs), taken from a glioma patient treated with radiotherapy, temozolomide or both. This clonotype was obtained from a woman under 30 with glioma. Some clones in this sample may be carry-over from other donors' samples. In nucleotides, the CDR3 is TGTGCCAGCAGTTTATACCCCCCCGGGGGGGATGGCTACACCTTC. This encodes CASSLYPPGGDGYTF.